This T cell receptor (beta chain) comes out of a study of control samples from healthy donors and cancer patients (TCRdb year 2020). Libraries were prepared through the immunoSEQ multiplex PCR assay. Not all clones reach the TCRdb copy of this immuneACCESS table, which keeps in-frame sequences only. Checked studies attribute under half of the gap to unresolved V genes and leave the rest unexplained. The sample table lists 150,000 or so clones, approximately 92% of them with a count of one. In total, the top ten clones hold 2% to 3% of the sample. Comment on this clone: The antigen it binds to is not known. No per-base quality is available; no much larger clone lies one base away.

V is cut by 3 bases and J by 7 bases, and the space between the germline ends is 9 bases. From its cysteine to its phenylalanine, the CDR3 spans 12 amino acids. CDR3 DNA only is kept here, 36 bases in frame from base 1. The germline V gene yields MDHEN for CDR1 and SYDVKM for CDR2. This sequence originates from a man in his forties or fifties in good health. Material for sequencing was blood. The rearrangement joined TRBV28 to TRBJ1-2; TRBD1 is possibly the D segment (5 matching bases). The DNA sequence is as follows: TGTGCCAGCAGTTTGGGGGAGGGTGGCTACACCTTC. Translation gives CASSLGEGGYTF.